The next 4 T cell receptor beta chains were all read from a single sample in a study of immune characterization of retroperitoneal liposarcoma. TCRdb re-called the PCR reads through MiXCR, storing one row per CDR3 protein. Of approximately 2,500 distinct CDR3 sequences listed, roughly 35% are singletons. The sequencing input was tumor tissue. These receptors came from a male donor with retroperitoneal liposarcoma.

This chain uses TRBV6-1 with TRBJ2-1, with TRBD1 identical over 9 bases. The CDR3 totals 15 residues. Germline V gives CDR1 MNHNS, CDR2 SASEGT. The V gene end was trimmed by 6 bases and the J gene end by 10 bases; junction bases not matched to a gene: 13. The CDR3: CASRIGQGTTYEQFF. The CDR3 DNA is TGTGCCAGCAGGATAGGACAGGGGACCACCTACGAGCAGTTCTTC.

In this sample, this clonotype turned up once. The DNA of the CDR3 is TGTGCCAGCAGTGAAGGGGACAGGGGCGAGCAGTTCTTC. Residues: CASSEGDRGEQFF. The rearrangement links TRBV6-1 to TRBJ2-1; 10 bases align to TRBD1. Trimming at V came to 1 base and at J to 10 bases, leaving 1 base not matched to a gene. The CDR3 length is 13 residues. Germline loops: CDR1 MNHNS, CDR2 SASEGT.

This clonotype is labeled large. The gene calls are TRBV11-3 and TRBJ2-1, with 7 bases lining up with TRBD2. TRBJ2-7 matches the DNA end more closely, so the J call is doubtful. The germline V gene has CDR1 SGHNT and CDR2 YENEEA. The CDR3 is made up of 13 amino acids. The CDR3 reads CASSLGTSSEQYF. The DNA of the CDR3 is TGTGCCAGCAGCTTAGGGACTAGTTCCGAGCAGTACTTC.

This clonotype was picked up a small number of times. This chain links TRBV6-9 with TRBJ2-1; 10 nucleotides line up with TRBD2. This CDR3 contains 14 residues. Trimming cost V 4 bases and J 3 bases; bases outside gene matches: 0. CDR1 MNHGY and CDR2 SVAAGI come from the germline V gene. The CDR3 DNA follows: TGTGCCAGCAGTTCTAGCGGGGGCTACAATGAGCAGTTCTTC. This codes for CASSSSGGYNEQFF.